This entry lists 10 T cell receptor beta chains sequenced from one sample in a study of vaccination and CD4 T cells after COVID-19. No antigens are known for them. An Oncomine TCR Beta short-read assay was used to sequence the DNA from cultured CD4+ T cells. TCRdb called the PCR reads again in MiXCR, with one record for every CDR3 protein. The table has approximately 12,000 distinct CDR3 sequences, around 20% seen once. Documented treatment: approximately 9-day PBMC culture with coronavirus spike peptide pools or control peptides (ViraFEST assay). The sample in question was CD4+ T cells from blood, cultured in vitro, obtained before SARS-CoV-2 vaccination. These TCRs come from a human donor who received a COVID-19 vaccine.

The V and J genes are TRBV27 and TRBJ1-5, with a possible D match to TRBD1 (6 bases). V was cut by 1 base and J by 4 bases, with 11 bases left in between. Germline V CDR1 and CDR2: MNHEY, SMNVEV (reference sequence). The CDR3 covers 15 residues. CDR3 region: CASSLYRAGNQPQHF. The CDR3, as DNA: TGTGCCAGCAGTTTATACAGGGCGGGAAATCAGCCCCAGCATTTT.

V and J are TRBV6-5 and TRBJ1-1, with no clear D. The V gene's germline CDR1 is MNHEY and CDR2 SVGAGI. Trimming took off 0 bases at V and 6 bases at J, with 17 bases between the two ends. This CDR3 contains 16 residues. The CDR3 DNA is TGTGCCAGCAGTTACTCCCCGGCAGGCGCGAGGTCTGAAGCTTTCTTT. It translates to CASSYSPAGARSEAFF.

This chain joins TRBV29-1 and TRBJ2-5; 10 bases are a match to TRBD1. Per germline, CDR1 SQVTM and CDR2 ANQGSEA. Trimming took 6 bases from V and 5 from J; bases not matched to a gene: 6. The CDR3 sequence is 13 residues long. The CDR3 DNA reads TGCAGCGTCGATCGGACAGGGGGTGAGACCCAGTACTTC. Translating gives CSVDRTGGETQYF.

This clonotype was found once. V gene TRBV12-5 combines with J gene TRBJ2-4; 7 nucleotides line up with TRBD1. The CDR3 spans 20 residues. In germline, CDR1 is LGHNT, CDR2 FRNRAP. Trimming cost V 2 bases and J 0 bases; bases outside gene matches: 16. The CDR3 DNA follows: TGTGCTAGTGGTTTGACCCCTGATGGACAGGTCGCCCTAGCCAAAAACATTCAGTACTTC. Encoded protein: CASGLTPDGQVALAKNIQYF.

This sequence joins TRBV4-2 and TRBJ2-5, with D unclear. Trimming cost V 0 bases and J 9 bases, with 8 bases left between them. This CDR3 comprises 12 residues. Germline CDR1 reads LGHNA; CDR2 reads YNFKEQ. The CDR3 coding sequence is TGTGCCAGCAGCCAAGAACCGCCGCCCCAGTACTTC. Its translation is CASSQEPPPQYF.

This clonotype was counted only a few times. This sequence joins TRBV7-9 and TRBJ2-7; 7 nucleotides line up with TRBD2. The V gene end was trimmed by 0 bases and the J gene end by 2 bases; junction bases not matched to a gene: 7. Germline V gene sequence: CDR1 SEHNR, CDR2 FQNEAQ (reference sequence). The CDR3 covers 16 residues. CDR3 coding DNA: TGTGCCAGCAGCTTAGCGGGGGGGATCGGGGCCTACGAGCAGTACTTC. This codes for CASSLAGGIGAYEQYF.

In its sample, this clonotype is medium-sized (0.01 to 0.1%). J is TRBJ1-2 and V is TRBV7-3, with 7 nucleotides matching TRBD1. CDR3 length: 13 amino acids. In germline, CDR1 is SGHTA, CDR2 FQGTGA. V lost 5 bases to trimming and J lost 8 bases; unmatched junction nucleotides: 8. The CDR3 sequence: CASSPTGATGYTF. Written as DNA, the CDR3 is TGTGCCAGCAGCCCTACAGGGGCGACCGGCTACACCTTC.

The rearrangement links TRBV7-7 to TRBJ1-1, with D perhaps matching TRBD1 (5 bases). The CDR3 is made up of 14 amino acids. V was cut by 1 base and J by 11 bases, with 17 bases left in between. Germline CDR1 is SSHAT and CDR2 is FNYEAQ (reference sequence). The CDR3 coding sequence is TGTGCCAGCAGCTTAGAGTCTGGATTAAAGGGGGCTTTCTTT. As protein: CASSLESGLKGAFF.

This clonotype was counted only a few times. This chain links TRBV24-1 with TRBJ2-2; D unclear. The CDR3 covers 14 residues. The germline V gene has CDR1 KGHDR and CDR2 SFDVKD. Deletions cut 4 bases from V and 2 bases from J, with 7 bases between. Written as DNA, the CDR3 is TGTGCCACCAGTGAACCCGGAAACACCGGGGAGCTGTTTTTT. Its protein product is CATSEPGNTGELFF.

The rearrangement links TRBV12-3 or TRBV12-4 to TRBJ1-2, with a tentative D call TRBD1 (5 bases). With 3 bases removed from V and 4 bases from J, the gap between germline ends came to 21 bases. The CDR3 is 17 residues long. DNA for the CDR3: TGTGCCAGCAGTTTGGGACCGGGCCCCCCCGCCACCTATGGCTACACCTTC. Protein sequence: CASSLGPGPPATYGYTF.